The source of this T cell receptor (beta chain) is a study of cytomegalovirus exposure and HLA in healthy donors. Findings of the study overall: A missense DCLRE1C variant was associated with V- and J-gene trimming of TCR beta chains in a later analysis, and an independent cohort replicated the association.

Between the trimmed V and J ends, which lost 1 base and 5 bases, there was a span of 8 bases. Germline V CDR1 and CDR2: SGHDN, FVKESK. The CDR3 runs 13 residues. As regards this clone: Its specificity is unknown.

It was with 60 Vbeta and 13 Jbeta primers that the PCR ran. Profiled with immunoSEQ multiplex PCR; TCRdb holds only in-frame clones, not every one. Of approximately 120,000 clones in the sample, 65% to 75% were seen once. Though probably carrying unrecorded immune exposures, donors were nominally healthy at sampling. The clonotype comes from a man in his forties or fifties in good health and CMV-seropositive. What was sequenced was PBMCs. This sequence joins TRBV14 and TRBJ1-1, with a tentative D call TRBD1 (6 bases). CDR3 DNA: TGTGCCAGCAGCCAAGGTGGACAGACTGAAGCTTTCTTT. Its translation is CASSQGGQTEAFF.